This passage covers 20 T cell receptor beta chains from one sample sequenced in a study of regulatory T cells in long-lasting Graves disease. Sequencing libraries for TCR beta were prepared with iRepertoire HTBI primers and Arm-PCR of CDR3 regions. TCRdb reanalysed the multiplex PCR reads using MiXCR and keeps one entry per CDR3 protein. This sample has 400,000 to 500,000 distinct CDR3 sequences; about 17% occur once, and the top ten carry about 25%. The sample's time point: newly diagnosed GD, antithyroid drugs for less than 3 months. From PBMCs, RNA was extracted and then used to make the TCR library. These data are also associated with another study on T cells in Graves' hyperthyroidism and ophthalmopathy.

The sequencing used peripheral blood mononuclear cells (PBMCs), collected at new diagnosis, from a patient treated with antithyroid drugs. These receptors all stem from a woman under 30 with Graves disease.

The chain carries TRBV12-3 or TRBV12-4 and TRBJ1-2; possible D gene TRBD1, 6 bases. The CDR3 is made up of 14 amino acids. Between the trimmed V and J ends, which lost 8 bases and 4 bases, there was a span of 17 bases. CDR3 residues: CASGRQDSSYGYTF. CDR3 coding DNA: TGTGCCAGCGGCCGACAGGACTCAAGCTATGGCTACACCTTC.

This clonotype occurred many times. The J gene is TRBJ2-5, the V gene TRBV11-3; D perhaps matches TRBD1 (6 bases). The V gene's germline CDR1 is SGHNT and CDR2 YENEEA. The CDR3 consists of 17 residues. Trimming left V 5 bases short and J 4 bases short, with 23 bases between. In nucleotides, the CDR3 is TGTGCCAGCAGCACCCGATCAGGGGTTACACGGGGAGAGACCCAGTACTTC. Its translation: CASSTRSGVTRGETQYF.

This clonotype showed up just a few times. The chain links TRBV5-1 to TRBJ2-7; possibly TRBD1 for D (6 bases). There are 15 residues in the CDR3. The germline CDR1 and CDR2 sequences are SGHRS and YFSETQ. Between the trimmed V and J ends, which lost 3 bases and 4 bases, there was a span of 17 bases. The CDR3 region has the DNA TGCGCCAGCAGCTCAGTACCCGACAGGATGTACGAGCAGTACTTC. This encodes CASSSVPDRMYEQYF.

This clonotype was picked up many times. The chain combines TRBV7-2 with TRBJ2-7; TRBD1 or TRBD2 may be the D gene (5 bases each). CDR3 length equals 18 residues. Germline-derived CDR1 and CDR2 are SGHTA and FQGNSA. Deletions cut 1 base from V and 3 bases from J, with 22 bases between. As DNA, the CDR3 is TGTGCCAGCAGCTTAGAATTGGGACGCACCTTCACGGGCTACGAGCAGTACTTC. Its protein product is CASSLELGRTFTGYEQYF.

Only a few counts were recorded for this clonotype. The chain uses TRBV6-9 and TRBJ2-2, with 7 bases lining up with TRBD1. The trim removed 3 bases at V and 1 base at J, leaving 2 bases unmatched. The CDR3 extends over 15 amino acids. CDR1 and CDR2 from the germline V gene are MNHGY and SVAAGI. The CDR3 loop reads CASSYRQGNTGELFF. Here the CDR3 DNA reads TGTGCCAGCAGTTACCGACAGGGGAACACCGGGGAGCTGTTTTTT.

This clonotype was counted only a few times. Here the CDR3 DNA reads TGTGCCAGCAGTGAAGCGGGTCGGACTCGGCAGTTCTTC. Its protein is CASSEAGRTRQFF. The V gene is TRBV6-1, the J gene TRBJ2-1; D perhaps matches TRBD2 (5 bases). The V and J ends lost 0 bases and 12 bases respectively, with 12 bases between them. Germline loops: CDR1 MNHNS, CDR2 SASEGT. The CDR3 consists of 13 residues.

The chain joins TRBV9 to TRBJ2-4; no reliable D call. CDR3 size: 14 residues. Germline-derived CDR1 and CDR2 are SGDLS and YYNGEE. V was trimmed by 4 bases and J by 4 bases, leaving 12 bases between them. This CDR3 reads CASSFDIDKNIQYF. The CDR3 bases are TGTGCCAGCAGCTTCGACATAGATAAAAACATTCAGTACTTC. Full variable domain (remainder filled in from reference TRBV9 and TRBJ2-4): DSGVTQTPKHLITATGQRVTLRCSPRSGDLSVYWYQQSLDQGLQFLIQYYNGEERAKGNILERFSAQQFPDLHSELNLSSLELGDSALYFCASSFDIDKNIQYFGAGTRLSVL.

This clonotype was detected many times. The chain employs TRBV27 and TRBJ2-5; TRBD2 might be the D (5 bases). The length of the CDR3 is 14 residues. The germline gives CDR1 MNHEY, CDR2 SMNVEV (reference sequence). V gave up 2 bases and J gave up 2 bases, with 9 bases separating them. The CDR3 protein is CASSLDYSQETQYF. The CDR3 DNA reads TGTGCCAGCAGTTTAGACTACTCGCAAGAGACCCAGTACTTC.

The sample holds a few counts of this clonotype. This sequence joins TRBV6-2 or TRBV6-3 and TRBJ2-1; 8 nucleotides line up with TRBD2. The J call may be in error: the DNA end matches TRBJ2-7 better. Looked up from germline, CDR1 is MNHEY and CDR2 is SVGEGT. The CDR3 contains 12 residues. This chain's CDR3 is CASRGLASEQYF. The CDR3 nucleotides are TGTGCCAGCAGAGGACTAGCTAGCGAGCAGTACTTC.

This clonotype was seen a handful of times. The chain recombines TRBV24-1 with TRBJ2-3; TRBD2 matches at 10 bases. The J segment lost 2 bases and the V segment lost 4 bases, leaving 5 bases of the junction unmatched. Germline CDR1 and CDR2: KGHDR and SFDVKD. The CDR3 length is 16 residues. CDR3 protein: CATSELGLADTDTQYF. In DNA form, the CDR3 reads TGTGCCACCAGTGAGCTCGGACTAGCGGACACAGATACGCAGTATTTT.

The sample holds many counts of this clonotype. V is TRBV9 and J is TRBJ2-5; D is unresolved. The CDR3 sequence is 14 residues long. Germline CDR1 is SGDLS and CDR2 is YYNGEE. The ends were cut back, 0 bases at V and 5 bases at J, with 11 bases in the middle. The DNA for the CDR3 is TGTGCCAGCAGCGTAGGGTCGGTGTGGGAGACCCAGTACTTC. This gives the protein CASSVGSVWETQYF.

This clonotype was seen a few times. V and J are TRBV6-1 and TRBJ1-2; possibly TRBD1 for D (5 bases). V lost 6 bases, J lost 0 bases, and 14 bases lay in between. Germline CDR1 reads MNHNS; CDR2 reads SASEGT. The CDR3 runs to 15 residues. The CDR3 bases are TGTGCCAGCAGCACGTGGGGGACGGCTAACTATGGCTACACCTTC. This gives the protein CASSTWGTANYGYTF.

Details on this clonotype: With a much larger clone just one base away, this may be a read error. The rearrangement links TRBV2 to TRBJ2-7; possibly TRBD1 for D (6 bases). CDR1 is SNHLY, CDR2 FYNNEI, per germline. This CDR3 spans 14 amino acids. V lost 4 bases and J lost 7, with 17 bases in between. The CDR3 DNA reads TGTGCCAGCAGTGTTTGGCAGGGGTACAATGAGCAGTACTTC. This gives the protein CASSVWQGYNEQYF.

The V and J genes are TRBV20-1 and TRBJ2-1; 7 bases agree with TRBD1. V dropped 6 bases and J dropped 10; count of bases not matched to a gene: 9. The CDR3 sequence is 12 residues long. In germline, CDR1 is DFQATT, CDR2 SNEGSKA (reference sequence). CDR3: CSAPRDSQEQFF. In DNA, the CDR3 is TGCAGTGCCCCGAGGGACAGCCAAGAGCAGTTCTTC.

CDR3 nucleotides: TGTGCCAGCAGTGAAACGTCACCGAAAAACATTCAGTACTTC. Encoded protein: CASSETSPKNIQYF. The chain carries TRBV25-1 and TRBJ2-4; D is ambiguous. The CDR3 covers 14 residues. Per germline, CDR1 MGHDK and CDR2 SYGVNS. V lost 2 bases to trimming and J lost 4 bases, with 9 bases between them.

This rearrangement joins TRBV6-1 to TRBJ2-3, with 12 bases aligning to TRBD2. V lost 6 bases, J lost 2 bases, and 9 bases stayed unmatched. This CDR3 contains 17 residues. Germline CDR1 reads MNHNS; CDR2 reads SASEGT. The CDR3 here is CASSGQGLAGYTDTQYF. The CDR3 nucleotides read TGTGCCAGCAGCGGCCAAGGACTAGCGGGATACACAGATACGCAGTATTTT.

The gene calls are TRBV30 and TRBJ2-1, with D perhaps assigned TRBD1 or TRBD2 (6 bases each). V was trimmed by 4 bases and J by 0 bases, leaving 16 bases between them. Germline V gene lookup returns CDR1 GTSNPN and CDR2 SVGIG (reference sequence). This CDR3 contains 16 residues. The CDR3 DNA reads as TGTGCCTGGACCCCGGGGGCGGAGCGCTCCTACAATGAGCAGTTCTTC. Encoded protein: CAWTPGAERSYNEQFF.

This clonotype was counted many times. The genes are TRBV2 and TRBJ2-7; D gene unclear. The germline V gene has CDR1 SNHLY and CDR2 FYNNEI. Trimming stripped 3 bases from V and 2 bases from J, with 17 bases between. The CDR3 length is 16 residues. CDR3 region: CASSDPSPSRTYEQYF. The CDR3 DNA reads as TGTGCCAGCAGTGACCCTTCCCCCTCTCGAACCTACGAGCAGTACTTC. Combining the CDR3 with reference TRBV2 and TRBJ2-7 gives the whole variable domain EPEVTQTPSHQVTQMGQEVILRCVPISNHLYFYWYRQILGQKVEFLVSFYNNEISEKSEIFDDQFSVERPDGSNFTLKIRSTKLEDSAMYFCASSDPSPSRTYEQYFGPGTRLTVT.

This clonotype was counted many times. The CDR3 reads CSASLLRGQGHGYTF. The CDR3 region has the DNA TGCAGTGCTAGCCTGCTCAGGGGACAGGGCCATGGCTACACCTTC. The chain links TRBV20-1 to TRBJ1-2, with 9 bases aligning to TRBD1. The J segment lost 6 bases and the V segment lost 3 bases, leaving 11 bases of the junction unmatched. This CDR3 comprises 15 residues. CDR1 and CDR2 from the germline V gene are DFQATT and SNEGSKA (reference sequence).

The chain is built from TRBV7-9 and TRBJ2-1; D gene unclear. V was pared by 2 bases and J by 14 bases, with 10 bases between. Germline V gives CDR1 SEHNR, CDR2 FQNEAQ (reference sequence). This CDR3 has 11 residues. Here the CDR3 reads CASSLTDWEFF. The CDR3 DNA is TGTGCCAGCAGCTTAACAGACTGGGAGTTCTTC.